These 27 T cell receptor beta chains share one sample of origin, sequenced in a study of blood T cell repertoires in COVID-19. The repertoire was sequenced with immunoSEQ multiplex PCR; TCRdb's copy has only in-frame clones and lacks some. The sample lists 45,000 to 60,000 clones, over 65% occurring once. Sequencing was performed on peripheral blood. These receptors were obtained from a human donor in a cohort sampled during active COVID-19.

This clone has a single count. In DNA, the CDR3 is TGTGCCATCAGTGTCGGGACAGGGGGCGACACCCTCCACTTT. It is translated as CAISVGTGGDTLHF. The chain combines TRBV10-3 with TRBJ1-6; TRBD1 matches at 12 bases. The ends lost 4 bases at V and 14 bases at J; junction bases unmatched: 6. The germline CDR1 and CDR2 sequences are ENHRY and SYGVKD. This CDR3 comprises 14 residues.

The CDR3 coding sequence is TGTGCCAGCAGCCAAGACGGTTATGGCTACACCTTC. It is translated as CASSQDGYGYTF. V usage is TRBV3-1 (or the pseudogene TRBV3-2) and J usage is TRBJ1-2; unclear D gene. Trimming removed 0 bases at V and 5 bases at J, with 4 bases between. Germline V gene sequence: CDR1 LGHDT, CDR2 YNNKEL (reference sequence). The CDR3 is made up of 12 amino acids.

The chain employs TRBV27 and TRBJ2-4, with D tentatively TRBD1 (5 bases). The germline V gene has CDR1 MNHEY and CDR2 SMNVEV (reference sequence). Trimming left V 8 bases short and J 0 bases short, with 11 bases between. The CDR3 totals 14 residues. The DNA of the CDR3 is TGTGCCAGCCAGGGTAATCTAGCCAAAAACATTCAGTACTTC. Protein product: CASQGNLAKNIQYF.

This clone showed up just once. This rearrangement joins TRBV7-9 to TRBJ1-2, with TRBD1 matching over 7 bases. Germline-derived CDR1 and CDR2 are SEHNR and FQNEAQ (reference sequence). V was clipped by 5 bases and J by 4 bases; unmatched bases: 10. The CDR3 has 15 amino acids. For the CDR3, the DNA is TGTGCCAGCAGCAATACAGGGGACGGAATCTATGGCTACACCTTC. It codes for CASSNTGDGIYGYTF.

The chain recombines TRBV9 with TRBJ1-6, with a weak D call TRBD1 (5 bases). V lost 3 bases to trimming and J lost 7 bases, with 14 bases between them. The CDR3 is 15 residues long. Looked up from germline, CDR1 is SGDLS and CDR2 is YYNGEE. CDR3 DNA: TGTGCCAGCAGCGCCTCCGGGGGTAGGAATTCACCCCTCCACTTT. Amino acid sequence: CASSASGGRNSPLHF. Using reference TRBV9 and TRBJ1-6 for the parts outside the CDR3, the full variable domain is DSGVTQTPKHLITATGQRVTLRCSPRSGDLSVYWYQQSLDQGLQFLIQYYNGEERAKGNILERFSAQQFPDLHSELNLSSLELGDSALYFCASSASGGRNSPLHFGNGTRLTVT.

The V and J genes are TRBV12-3 or TRBV12-4 and TRBJ1-2, with D hard to call. Trimming took off 5 bases at V and 3 bases at J, with 10 bases between the two ends. This CDR3 is 13 amino acids long. CDR3 coding DNA: TGTGCCAGCAGTCGTACAGTTGACTATGGCTACACCTTC. As protein: CASSRTVDYGYTF.

This chain connects TRBV6-6 to TRBJ1-3; D not certain. Germline V lookup: CDR1 MNHNY, CDR2 SVGAGI (reference sequence). Trimming cost V 0 bases and J 3 bases, with 9 bases left between them. There are 15 residues in the CDR3. CDR3 amino acids: CASSYSLIGGNTIYF. Here the CDR3 DNA reads TGTGCCAGCAGTTACTCCCTCATCGGTGGAAACACCATATATTTT.

The V and J genes are TRBV5-8 and TRBJ2-2; a weak D match, TRBD2 (5 bases). Trimming took off 3 bases at V and 5 bases at J, with 14 bases between the two ends. Germline V gene data show CDR1 as SGHTS and CDR2 as YDEGEE. The CDR3 has 15 amino acids. The CDR3 here is CASSSPGVWTGELFF. DNA for the CDR3: TGTGCCAGCAGCTCGCCCGGGGTTTGGACCGGGGAGCTGTTTTTT.

The chain uses TRBV19 and TRBJ1-4; TRBD1 agrees at 8 bases. The CDR3 contains 14 residues. The germline CDR1 and CDR2 sequences are LNHDA and SQIVND (reference sequence). V trimming: 5 bases; J trimming: 4 bases; junction bases outside the gene matches: 3. The CDR3 spells CASSLTGDNEKLFF. CDR3 sequence (DNA): TGTGCCAGTAGTTTGACAGGGGATAATGAAAAACTGTTTTTT. The variable domain in full, completed from reference TRBV19 and TRBJ1-4, reads DGGITQSPKYLFRKEGQNVTLSCEQNLNHDAMYWYRQDPGQGLRLIYYSQIVNDFQKGDIAEGYSVSREKKESFPLTVTSAQKNPTAFYLCASSLTGDNEKLFFGSGTQLSVL.

The chain employs TRBV2 and TRBJ1-5, with D possibly being TRBD1 (6 bases). The CDR3 has 14 residues. V was shortened by 6 bases and J by 2 bases, with 11 bases between the two germline ends. Per the germline V gene, CDR1 is SNHLY and CDR2 is FYNNEI. The CDR3: CASRQGWGNQPQHF. CDR3 DNA: TGTGCCAGCAGACAGGGTTGGGGCAATCAGCCCCAGCATTTT.

V is TRBV6-5 and J is TRBJ2-7; 9 bases agree with TRBD1. Germline values: CDR1 MNHEY, CDR2 SVGAGI. The CDR3 is 13 amino acids. The V segment lost 8 bases and the J segment 0 bases; nucleotides outside the gene matches: 2. The CDR3 reads CASVGQGSYEQYF. Written as DNA, the CDR3 is TGTGCCAGCGTGGGACAGGGCTCCTACGAGCAGTACTTC.

This chain's CDR3 is CASSFTQGGSEAFF. The CDR3 DNA reads TGTGCCAGCAGCTTTACGCAGGGGGGATCTGAAGCTTTCTTT. The chain links TRBV6-2 or TRBV6-3 to TRBJ1-1; 7 nucleotides line up with TRBD1. This CDR3 has 14 amino acids. Germline loops: CDR1 MNHEY, CDR2 SVGEGT. With V trimmed by 6 bases and J by 6 bases, 10 bases remained unmatched.

This clone was seen only once. This chain uses TRBV5-4 with TRBJ2-3; possibly TRBD1 for D (6 bases). Germline loops: CDR1 SGHNT, CDR2 YYREEE (reference sequence). Deletions cut 4 bases from V and 6 bases from J, with 15 bases between. The CDR3 runs to 14 residues. In DNA form, the CDR3 reads TGTGCCAGCAGCACGACCACAGGGTCGGATACGCAGTATTTT. Its protein product is CASSTTTGSDTQYF.

This clone occurred once. The chain is built from TRBV7-2 and TRBJ2-5; possible D gene TRBD2, 7 bases. CDR1 and CDR2 from the germline V gene are SGHTA and FQGNSA. V lost 3 bases to trimming and J lost 5 bases, with 16 bases between them. The CDR3 is 15 amino acids. As DNA, the CDR3 is TGTGCCAGCAGCTTCGCGGGGGCGGGAGCTGAGACCCAGTACTTC. Protein product: CASSFAGAGAETQYF.

This chain joins TRBV19 and TRBJ1-3; tentative D call: TRBD1 (5 bases). Germline V gives CDR1 LNHDA, CDR2 SQIVND (reference sequence). Trimming removed 3 bases at V and 4 bases at J, with 7 bases between. The CDR3 covers 13 residues. The chain's CDR3 is CASSIDSGNTIYF. The DNA of the CDR3 is TGTGCCAGTAGTATCGACAGCGGAAACACCATATATTTT.

The chain is built from TRBV7-8 and TRBJ2-3; TRBD1 aligns across 7 bases. V dropped 5 bases and J dropped 5; count of bases not matched to a gene: 4. This CDR3 region has 13 residues. CDR1 is SGHVS and CDR2 is FQNEAQ in the germline V gene. This chain's CDR3 is CASSMDRRDTQYF. The DNA of the CDR3 is TGTGCCAGCAGCATGGACAGGCGAGATACGCAGTATTTT.

The chain is built from TRBV6-5 and TRBJ2-7, with 10 bases lining up with TRBD1. The CDR3 spans 15 residues. V shed 6 bases, J shed 2 bases, and the junction held 7 bases outside the gene matches. CDR1 and CDR2 from the germline V gene are MNHEY and SVGAGI. In nucleotides, the CDR3 is TGTGCCAGCAGCTACAGGGACAGGGGACCCTACGAGCAGTACTTC. Protein sequence: CASSYRDRGPYEQYF.

V usage is TRBV4-3 and J usage is TRBJ1-6; D is unresolved. Deletions cut 4 bases from V and 8 bases from J, with 6 bases between. The germline CDR1 and CDR2 sequences are LGHNA and YSLEER. CDR3 length equals 12 residues. The CDR3 DNA sequence: TGCGCCAGCAGCCTTGGCTATTCACCCCTCCACTTT. It is translated as CASSLGYSPLHF.

This clone was counted between two and nine times. V gene TRBV15 combines with J gene TRBJ1-2; TRBD1 agrees at 7 bases. The V and J ends lost 5 bases and 4 bases, in that order; junction bases with no gene match: 4. Germline values: CDR1 LNHNV, CDR2 YYDKDF (reference sequence). This CDR3 comprises 13 residues. The CDR3 DNA sequence: TGTGCCACCAGCCCAGGGACAGCCTATGGCTACACCTTC. Translating gives CATSPGTAYGYTF.

A remark on this clone: This specimen includes other DNA sequences encoding the same CDR3. This chain joins TRBV4-1 and TRBJ1-5; 10 bases line up with TRBD1. CDR1 MGHRA and CDR2 YSYEKL come from the germline V gene. V shed 1 base, J shed 6 bases, and the junction held 3 bases outside the gene matches. This CDR3 spans 15 amino acids. The CDR3 protein is CASSQGQGAFQPQHF. The CDR3, as DNA: TGCGCCAGCAGCCAAGGACAGGGGGCCTTTCAGCCCCAGCATTTT.

V and J are TRBV4-2 and TRBJ2-1; 12 bases map to TRBD2. V trimming: 4 bases; J trimming: 2 bases; junction bases outside the gene matches: 6. CDR3 size: 17 residues. In germline, CDR1 is LGHNA, CDR2 YNFKEQ. CDR3 sequence reads: CASSRGLAGNPYNEQFF. DNA of the CDR3: TGTGCCAGCAGCCGCGGACTAGCGGGAAACCCCTACAATGAGCAGTTCTTC.

V is TRBV19 and J is TRBJ2-5; a weak D match, TRBD2 (6 bases). V was trimmed by 0 bases and J by 2 bases, leaving 13 bases between them. Germline lookup yields CDR1 LNHDA and CDR2 SQIVND (reference sequence). This CDR3 has 16 residues. The chain's CDR3 is CASSIDGGMNQETQYF. In DNA, the CDR3 is TGTGCCAGTAGTATAGATGGAGGGATGAATCAAGAGACCCAGTACTTC.

The J gene is TRBJ2-7, the V gene TRBV6-5, with a tentative D call TRBD2 (5 bases). The germline V gene has CDR1 MNHEY and CDR2 SVGAGI. The CDR3 spans 11 residues. Trimming took 8 bases from V and 3 from J, leaving 8 bases between them. The CDR3 DNA is TGTGCCAGCGCGGGCGGCTACGAGCAGTACTTC. This translates into CASAGGYEQYF.

This sequence joins TRBV9 and TRBJ2-2, with TRBD1 matching 8 bases. CDR1 and CDR2 from the germline V gene are SGDLS and YYNGEE. V dropped 4 bases and J dropped 4; count of bases not matched to a gene: 9. This CDR3 spans 16 amino acids. In DNA, the CDR3 is TGTGCCAGCAGCACCTCCGGCAGGGGGCTCACCGGGGAGCTGTTTTTT. Translating it yields CASSTSGRGLTGELFF.

This sequence joins TRBV29-1 and TRBJ2-7; a weak D match, TRBD2 (6 bases). The germline V and J ends were trimmed by 4 bases and 0 bases, with 13 bases remaining between them. This CDR3 spans 14 amino acids. Germline CDR1 SQVTM, CDR2 ANQGSEA. The chain's CDR3 is CSVATRLSSYEQYF. In nucleotides, the CDR3 is TGCAGCGTTGCGACTAGACTCAGCTCCTACGAGCAGTACTTC.

The V gene is TRBV7-2, the J gene TRBJ1-2, with 8 bases aligning to TRBD1. Per the germline V gene, CDR1 is SGHTA and CDR2 is FQGNSA. CDR3 length equals 16 residues. The trim removed 8 bases at V and 2 bases at J, leaving 13 bases unmatched. The CDR3 spells CASSYPGQGDNYGYTF. For the CDR3, the DNA is TGTGCCAGCTCTTACCCTGGACAGGGTGACAACTATGGCTACACCTTC.

The rearrangement joins TRBV7-2 to TRBJ2-1; 13 positions agree with TRBD2. The germline V gene has CDR1 SGHTA and CDR2 FQGNSA. The trim removed 2 bases at V and 1 base at J, leaving 5 bases unmatched. This CDR3 region has 18 residues. CDR3 loop: CASSLPTSGGPSYNEQFF. The CDR3, as DNA: TGTGCCAGCAGCTTACCGACTAGCGGGGGGCCTTCCTACAATGAGCAGTTCTTC. Full variable domain (outside the CDR3, taken from reference TRBV7-2 and TRBJ2-1): GAGVSQSPSNKVTEKGKDVELRCDPISGHTALYWYRQSLGQGLEFLIYFQGNSAPDKSGLPSDRFSAERTGGSVSTLTIQRTQQEDSAVYLCASSLPTSGGPSYNEQFFGPGTRLTVL.